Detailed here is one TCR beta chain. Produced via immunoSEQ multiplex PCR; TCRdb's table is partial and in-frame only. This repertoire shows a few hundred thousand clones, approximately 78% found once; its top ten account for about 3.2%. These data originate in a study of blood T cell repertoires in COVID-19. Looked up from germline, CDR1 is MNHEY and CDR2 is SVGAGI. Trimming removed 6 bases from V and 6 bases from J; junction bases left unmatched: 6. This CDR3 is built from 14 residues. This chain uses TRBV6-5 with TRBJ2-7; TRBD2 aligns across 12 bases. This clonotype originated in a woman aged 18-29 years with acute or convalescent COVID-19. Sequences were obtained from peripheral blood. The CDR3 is CASRLGTSGSEQYF. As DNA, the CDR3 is TGTGCCAGCAGACTAGGGACTAGCGGGTCCGAGCAGTACTTC.